This entry lists 30 T cell receptor beta chains sequenced from one sample in a study of OX40 agonist ivuxolimab in advanced cancers. The assay was immunoSEQ multiplex PCR, and TCRdb's table has in-frame clones only and misses some. Of approximately 84,000 clones in the sample, 90% to 95% are singletons; the top ten hold 2% to 3%. This material consisted of CD4+ or CD8+ T cells sorted from blood, taken in a trial of the OX40 agonist ivuxolimab. Receptors were obtained from an adult with an advanced solid tumor such as melanoma, head and neck, liver or kidney cancer.

The genes are TRBV2 and TRBJ2-7; D unresolved. This CDR3 contains 11 residues. CDR1 SNHLY and CDR2 FYNNEI come from the germline V gene. Trimming left V 4 bases short and J 6 bases short, with 7 bases between. The CDR3 loop is CASSVGGEQYF. The CDR3 coding sequence is TGTGCCAGCAGTGTCGGCGGCGAGCAGTACTTC.

This sequence joins TRBV5-4 and TRBJ1-2; 10 positions agree with TRBD1. Germline lookup yields CDR1 SGHNT and CDR2 YYREEE (reference sequence). CDR3 length: 14 residues. V was clipped by 7 bases and J by 6 bases; unmatched bases: 9. Written as DNA, the CDR3 is TGTGCCAGCCTCGGGACAGGGGATAGAGATGGCTACACCTTC. It yields the protein CASLGTGDRDGYTF.

This chain connects TRBV6-1 to TRBJ2-7; 7 bases agree with TRBD1. The trim removed 7 bases at V and 3 bases at J, leaving 12 bases unmatched. CDR3 size: 15 residues. Germline CDR1 is MNHNS and CDR2 is SASEGT. The CDR3: CASTPVRDSYYEQYF. The CDR3, as DNA: TGTGCCAGCACCCCCGTCCGGGACAGCTACTACGAGCAGTACTTC.

V and J are TRBV4-3 and TRBJ2-7; D is unresolved. The ends were cut back, 6 bases at V and 5 bases at J, with 8 bases in the middle. CDR1 LGHNA and CDR2 YSLEER come from the germline V gene. This CDR3 is 11 amino acids long. DNA of the CDR3: TGCGCCAGCAGTGAAGGGAACGAGCAGTACTTC. Its translation: CASSEGNEQYF.

V usage is TRBV30 and J usage is TRBJ2-1; 10 positions agree with TRBD2. This CDR3 spans 15 amino acids. Looked up from germline, CDR1 is GTSNPN and CDR2 is SVGIG (reference sequence). V was clipped by 0 bases and J by 7 bases; unmatched bases: 6. CDR3 nucleotide sequence: TGTGCCTGGAGTGTAGCCTCTAGCGGGAGTAATGAGCAGTTCTTC. Its protein is CAWSVASSGSNEQFF. Complete variable domain (other parts from reference TRBV30 and TRBJ2-1): SQTIHQWPATLVQPVGSPLSLECTVEGTSNPNLYWYRQAAGRGLQLLFYSVGIGQISSEVPQNLSASRPQDRQFILSSKKLLLSDSGFYLCAWSVASSGSNEQFFGPGTRLTVL.

The V and J genes are TRBV2 and TRBJ2-7; TRBD1 matches 10 bases. The J segment lost 2 bases and the V segment lost 7 bases, leaving 2 bases of the junction unmatched. Per the germline V gene, CDR1 is SNHLY and CDR2 is FYNNEI. The CDR3 contains 13 residues. The CDR3 spells CASMTGGPYEQYF. CDR3 sequence (DNA): TGTGCCAGCATGACAGGGGGCCCCTACGAGCAGTACTTC.

This clone was seen once. The V call is TRBV4-1, the J call TRBJ2-5; 7 bases map to TRBD2. Germline V gene sequence: CDR1 MGHRA, CDR2 YSYEKL. The CDR3 extends over 14 amino acids. The ends lost 5 bases at V and 5 bases at J; junction bases unmatched: 8. The CDR3 DNA is TGCGCCAGCAGCTCCCAGCGGGGTGGTGAGACCCAGTACTTC. Its protein is CASSSQRGGETQYF.

This clone was seen once. This chain joins TRBV7-9 and TRBJ2-3; the D call may be TRBD1 or TRBD2 (7 bases each). Between the trimmed V and J ends, which lost 6 bases and 8 bases, there was a span of 24 bases. CDR3 length: 16 residues. CDR1 and CDR2 from the germline V gene are SEHNR and FQNEAQ (reference sequence). The CDR3 nucleotides read TGTGCCAGCAGGGGAGGGGACAGCCGTCTTGGAGGTACGCAGTATTTT. It yields the protein CASRGGDSRLGGTQYF.

The chain couples TRBV19 to TRBJ2-5, with TRBD2 as a possible D gene (6 bases). V dropped 3 bases and J dropped 2 bases, with 13 bases sitting between them. The CDR3 is 15 amino acids. Germline loops: CDR1 LNHDA, CDR2 SQIVND (reference sequence). The CDR3 spells CASSIRLSGQETQYF. The CDR3 nucleotides are TGTGCCAGTAGTATTCGGCTGAGCGGGCAAGAGACCCAGTACTTC. The variable domain in full, completed from reference TRBV19 and TRBJ2-5, reads DGGITQSPKYLFRKEGQNVTLSCEQNLNHDAMYWYRQDPGQGLRLIYYSQIVNDFQKGDIAEGYSVSREKKESFPLTVTSAQKNPTAFYLCASSIRLSGQETQYFGPGTRLLVL.

The chain is built from TRBV27 and TRBJ2-7; the match to TRBD1 covers 8 bases. The CDR3 has 15 amino acids. CDR1 is MNHEY, CDR2 SMNVEV, per germline (reference sequence). The trim removed 3 bases at V and 4 bases at J, leaving 8 bases unmatched. Written as DNA, the CDR3 is TGTGCCAGCAGTTTGCTCGCAGGGGGCTTTTACGAGCAGTACTTC. Amino acids: CASSLLAGGFYEQYF.

The J gene is TRBJ1-1, the V gene TRBV7-8, with 7 bases that match TRBD1. CDR3 length: 14 amino acids. V trimming: 8 bases; J trimming: 3 bases; junction bases outside the gene matches: 9. From germline, CDR1 is SGHVS and CDR2 FQNEAQ. CDR3 region: CASRDSGRDTEAFF. CDR3 nucleotide sequence: TGTGCCAGCCGGGACAGCGGTAGGGACACTGAAGCTTTCTTT.

V usage is TRBV5-6 and J usage is TRBJ2-7, with TRBD2 matching 8 bases. Germline CDR1 and CDR2: SGHDT and YYEEEE. The junction had 9 bases not matched to a gene; V was cut back by 4 bases and J by 3 bases. CDR3 length: 15 amino acids. CDR3 sequence reads: CASSEREMFVYEQYF. In DNA form, the CDR3 reads TGTGCCAGCAGCGAGCGGGAGATGTTTGTCTACGAGCAGTACTTC.

The V and J genes are TRBV6-1 and TRBJ2-7; D is tentatively TRBD1 or TRBD2 (5 bases each). The CDR3 runs to 15 residues. V lost 6 bases, J lost 7 bases, and 22 bases lay in between. Germline V gives CDR1 MNHNS, CDR2 SASEGT. The CDR3 DNA sequence: TGTGCCAGCAGCCCGGTAGGGACCGAAGGATGGGAGCAGTACTTC. Its protein is CASSPVGTEGWEQYF.

The sample holds many counts of this clone. The chain is built from TRBV7-8 and TRBJ1-5; weak D call: TRBD1 (5 bases). With 6 bases removed from V and 0 bases from J, the gap between germline ends came to 6 bases. Germline V gene sequence: CDR1 SGHVS, CDR2 FQNEAQ. The CDR3 contains 13 residues. The CDR3 nucleotides read TGTGCCAGCAGGGGACGTAGCAATCAGCCCCAGCATTTT. Amino acid sequence: CASRGRSNQPQHF.

The V call is TRBV27, the J call TRBJ2-7; D not certain. Trimming stripped 3 bases from V and 3 bases from J, with 9 bases between. CDR3 length equals 13 residues. The V gene's germline CDR1 is MNHEY and CDR2 SMNVEV (reference sequence). The DNA of the CDR3 is TGTGCCAGCAGTTTCGGTCCTATCTACGAGCAGTACTTC. Translation gives CASSFGPIYEQYF.

V is TRBV12-1 and J is TRBJ2-7; TRBD2 was called by the table and not checked on the DNA. TRBV12-1 is annotated as a pseudogene. The CDR3 totals 18 residues. The CDR3 DNA follows: TGTGCCAGCAGCTCTAATACCGGGACTAGCGGGACGATCTACGAGCAGTACTTC. Protein sequence: CASSSNTGTSGTIYEQYF.

This clone was seen a few times. The chain has TRBV27 and TRBJ1-6, with D possibly TRBD1 on 5 matching bases. The length of the CDR3 is 14 residues. The germline V gene encodes CDR1 MNHEY and CDR2 SMNVEV (reference sequence). V dropped 3 bases and J dropped 4 bases, with 7 bases sitting between them. CDR3 loop: CASSLGVYNSPLHF. CDR3 bases: TGTGCCAGCAGTTTGGGGGTGTATAATTCACCCCTCCACTTT.

This chain links TRBV27 with TRBJ1-6, with D possibly TRBD1 on 5 matching bases. Germline V gene lookup returns CDR1 MNHEY and CDR2 SMNVEV (reference sequence). This CDR3 contains 15 residues. Trimming removed 1 base at V and 10 bases at J, with 14 bases between. The CDR3: CASSLFSGLGSPLHF. The CDR3 nucleotides are TGTGCCAGCAGTTTATTTTCAGGGCTCGGGTCACCCCTCCACTTT.

The chain employs TRBV5-6 and TRBJ1-1; TRBD1 might be the D (6 bases). The CDR3 spans 16 residues. Germline CDR1 is SGHDT and CDR2 is YYEEEE. V was pared by 3 bases and J by 5 bases, with 20 bases between. CDR3: CASSSNQQGYFTEAFF. The CDR3 DNA sequence: TGTGCCAGCAGCTCGAATCAACAGGGATATTTTACTGAAGCTTTCTTT.

CDR3 sequence reads: CASSLAGREAFF. The CDR3, as DNA: TGTGCCAGCAGCTTAGCAGGGAGGGAAGCTTTCTTT. The chain joins TRBV7-6 to TRBJ1-1, with D hard to call. V lost 0 bases, J lost 8 bases, and 7 bases lay in between. The CDR3 runs to 12 residues. From germline, CDR1 is SGHVS and CDR2 FNYEAQ.

This chain connects TRBV4-3 to TRBJ2-1; D gene uncertain. The ends were cut back, 2 bases at V and 6 bases at J, with 5 bases in the middle. CDR3 size: 12 residues. From germline, CDR1 is LGHNA and CDR2 YSLEER. The CDR3 DNA reads TGCGCCAGCAGCCAATATGGCAATGAGCAGTTCTTC. Residues: CASSQYGNEQFF.

This chain links TRBV13 with TRBJ2-3; D not certain. The V and J ends lost 4 bases and 1 base respectively, with 3 bases between them. This CDR3 region has 12 residues. From germline, CDR1 is PRHDT and CDR2 FYEKMQ (reference sequence). CDR3 coding DNA: TGTGCCAGCAGCTACCGCACAGATACGCAGTATTTT. This translates into CASSYRTDTQYF.

The rearrangement joins TRBV9 to TRBJ2-1, with 8 bases that match TRBD2. The CDR3 spans 16 residues. J lost 1 base, V lost 0 bases, and 3 bases had no gene match. In germline, CDR1 is SGDLS, CDR2 YYNGEE. Here the CDR3 DNA reads TGTGCCAGCAGCGTAGGTCCGGGAGGGTCCTACAATGAGCAGTTCTTC. Its translation is CASSVGPGGSYNEQFF.

This rearrangement joins TRBV6-5 to TRBJ1-4; D ambiguous. CDR1 and CDR2 from the germline V gene are MNHEY and SVGAGI. Trimming cost V 6 bases and J 4 bases, with 12 bases left between them. The CDR3 contains 14 residues. CDR3 region: CASSSSGLNEKLFF. For the CDR3, the DNA is TGTGCCAGCAGCAGTTCGGGCCTTAATGAAAAACTGTTTTTT.

This clone was seen just once. The rearrangement links TRBV11-2 to TRBJ2-3; D is ambiguous. V lost 4 bases and J lost 1, with 12 bases in between. Germline V gene data show CDR1 as SGHAT and CDR2 as FQNNGV. The CDR3 is 15 amino acids. CDR3 bases: TGTGCCAGCAGCTCCCTTTCCCAGCGCACAGATACGCAGTATTTT. Its protein product is CASSSLSQRTDTQYF.

This clone has only one observation. V and J are TRBV29-1 and TRBJ2-7; D is unresolved. In germline, CDR1 is SQVTM, CDR2 ANQGSEA. The CDR3 contains 13 residues. V lost 5 bases to trimming and J lost 3 bases, with 14 bases between them. The DNA of the CDR3 is TGCAGCGTTACTCTTGCGTCGGACTACGAGCAGTACTTC. Its protein product is CSVTLASDYEQYF.

The gene calls are TRBV7-7 and TRBJ2-3, with D possibly being TRBD1 (5 bases). Trimming stripped 1 base from V and 0 bases from J, with 11 bases between. Germline assignment: CDR1 SSHAT and CDR2 FNYEAQ (reference sequence). The CDR3 extends over 16 amino acids. The CDR3: CASSLGDSASTDTQYF. CDR3 DNA sequence: TGTGCCAGCAGCTTAGGCGACAGCGCTAGCACAGATACGCAGTATTTT.

J is TRBJ2-2 and V is TRBV5-6, with 7 bases matching TRBD1. Germline CDR1 and CDR2: SGHDT and YYEEEE. V shed 4 bases, J shed 4 bases, and the junction held 4 bases outside the gene matches. The CDR3 runs to 14 residues. The CDR3 DNA follows: TGTGCCAGCAGCAGGGGGCTGGGCACCGGGGAGCTGTTTTTT. It encodes CASSRGLGTGELFF.

The V call is TRBV9, the J call TRBJ2-1; 12 nucleotides agree with TRBD2. CDR1 is SGDLS and CDR2 is YYNGEE in the germline V gene. The CDR3 spans 21 residues. Unmatched junction bases numbered 18, after V lost 3 bases and J lost 2 bases. CDR3 amino acids: CASSAQGRLAGAAITYNEQFF. The CDR3, as DNA: TGTGCCAGCAGCGCCCAAGGGAGACTAGCGGGAGCTGCGATTACCTACAATGAGCAGTTCTTC.

The chain joins TRBV12-5 to TRBJ1-2, with D possibly TRBD1 on 5 matching bases. CDR3 length: 14 amino acids. The V end lost 1 base, the J end lost 7 bases, and 13 bases lay between the germline ends. Germline V CDR1 and CDR2: LGHNT, FRNRAP. CDR3: CASGLAGGESGYTF. DNA of the CDR3: TGTGCTAGTGGTTTGGCGGGGGGAGAGAGTGGCTACACCTTC.